The present T cell receptor (beta chain) was sequenced within a study of cytomegalovirus exposure and HLA in healthy donors. As for the study in general: Most donors, just over 80% of some 400 genotyped, fell in the Caucasian-associated ancestry cluster. Study results and caveats: Differences between HLA loci emerged in a later analysis of TCR association rates, with DRB1 most and HLA-C fewest. An analysis done earlier found most TCR beta V segments productive about 87% or about 30% of the time.

PCR involved 60 Vbeta and 13 Jbeta primers. Measured with immunoSEQ multiplex PCR; TCRdb has only the in-frame clones, and not every one. The profile covers approximately 170,000 clones, with roughly 79% appearing a single time and about 1% taken by the ten largest. Trimming removed 4 bases from V and 3 bases from J; junction bases left unmatched: 11. CDR3 size: 17 residues. Germline V gene lookup returns CDR1 SGHDN and CDR2 FVKESK. With respect to this clone: The antigen remains unidentified.

The chain combines TRBV14 with TRBJ2-3; 9 nucleotides agree with TRBD2. Sequencing was done on a sample of PBMCs. This receptor was taken from a woman in her 40s in good health and CMV-seronegative. The CDR3 region has the DNA TGTGCCAGCAGCCTCCACAGGGATAGCGGGAGTACAGATACGCAGTATTTT. Protein: CASSLHRDSGSTDTQYF.